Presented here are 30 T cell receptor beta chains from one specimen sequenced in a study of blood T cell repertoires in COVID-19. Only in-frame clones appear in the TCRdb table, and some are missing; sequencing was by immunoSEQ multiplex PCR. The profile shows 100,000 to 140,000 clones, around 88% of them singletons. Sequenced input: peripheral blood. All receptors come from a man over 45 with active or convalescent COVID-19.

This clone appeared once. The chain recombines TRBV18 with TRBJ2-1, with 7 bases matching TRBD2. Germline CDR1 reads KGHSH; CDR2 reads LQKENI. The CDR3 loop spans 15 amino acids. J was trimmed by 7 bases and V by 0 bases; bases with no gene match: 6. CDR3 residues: CASSPPAGFGNEQFF. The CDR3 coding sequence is TGTGCCAGCTCACCACCAGCGGGATTTGGAAATGAGCAGTTCTTC.

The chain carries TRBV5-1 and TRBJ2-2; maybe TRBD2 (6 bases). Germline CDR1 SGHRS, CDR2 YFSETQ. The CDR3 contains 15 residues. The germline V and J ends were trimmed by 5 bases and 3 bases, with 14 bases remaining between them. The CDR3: CASREGSWDTGELFF. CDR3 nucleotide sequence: TGCGCCAGCAGGGAGGGTTCTTGGGACACCGGGGAGCTGTTTTTT.

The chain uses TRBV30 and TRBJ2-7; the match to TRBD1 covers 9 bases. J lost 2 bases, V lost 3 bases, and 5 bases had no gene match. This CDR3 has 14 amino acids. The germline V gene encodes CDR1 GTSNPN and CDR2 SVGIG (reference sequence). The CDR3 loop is CAWSLTGGTYEQYF. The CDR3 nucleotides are TGTGCCTGGAGCCTGACAGGGGGGACCTACGAGCAGTACTTC.

The CDR3 DNA is TGTGCCAGCAGCGTGACTAGCGGGATTGAGACCCAGTACTTC. It encodes CASSVTSGIETQYF. The chain uses TRBV9 and TRBJ2-5; the match to TRBD2 covers 11 bases. V lost 2 bases to trimming and J lost 5 bases; unmatched junction nucleotides: 2. CDR1 and CDR2 (germline): SGDLS, YYNGEE. CDR3 length equals 14 residues.

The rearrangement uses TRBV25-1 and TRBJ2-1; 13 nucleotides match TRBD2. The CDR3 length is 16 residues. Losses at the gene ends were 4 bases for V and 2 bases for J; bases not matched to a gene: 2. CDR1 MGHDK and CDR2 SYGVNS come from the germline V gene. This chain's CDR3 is CASSVTSGRTYNEQFF. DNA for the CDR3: TGTGCCAGCAGTGTGACTAGCGGGAGGACCTACAATGAGCAGTTCTTC.

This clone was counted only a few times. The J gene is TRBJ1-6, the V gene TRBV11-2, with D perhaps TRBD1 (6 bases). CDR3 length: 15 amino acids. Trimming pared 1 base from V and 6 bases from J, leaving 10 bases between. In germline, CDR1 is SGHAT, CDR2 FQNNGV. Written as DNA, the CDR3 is TGTGCCAGCAGCTTAGTAGGCAGGGGTAATTCACCCCTCCACTTT. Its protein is CASSLVGRGNSPLHF. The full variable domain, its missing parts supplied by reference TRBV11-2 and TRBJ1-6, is EAGVAQSPRYKIIEKRQSVAFWCNPISGHATLYWYQQILGQGPKLLIQFQNNGVVDDSQLPKDRFSAERLKGVDSTLKIQPAKLEDSAVYLCASSLVGRGNSPLHFGNGTRLTVT.

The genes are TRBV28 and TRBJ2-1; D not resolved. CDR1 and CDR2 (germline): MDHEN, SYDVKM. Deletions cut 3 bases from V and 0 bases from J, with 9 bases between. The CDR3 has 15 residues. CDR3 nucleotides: TGTGCCAGCAGTTTGGCGGTTACCTCCTACAATGAGCAGTTCTTC. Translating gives CASSLAVTSYNEQFF.

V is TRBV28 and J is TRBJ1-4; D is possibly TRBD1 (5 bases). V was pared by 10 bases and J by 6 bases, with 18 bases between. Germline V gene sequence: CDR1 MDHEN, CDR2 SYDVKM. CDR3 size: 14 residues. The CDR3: CAIHGGGADEKLFF. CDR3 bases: TGTGCCATCCACGGGGGAGGGGCAGATGAAAAACTGTTTTTT.

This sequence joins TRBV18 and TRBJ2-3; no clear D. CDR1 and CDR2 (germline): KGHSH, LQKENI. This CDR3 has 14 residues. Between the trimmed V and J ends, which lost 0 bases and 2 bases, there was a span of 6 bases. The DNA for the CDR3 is TGTGCCAGCTCACCACCGAGTACCACAGATACGCAGTATTTT. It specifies CASSPPSTTDTQYF.

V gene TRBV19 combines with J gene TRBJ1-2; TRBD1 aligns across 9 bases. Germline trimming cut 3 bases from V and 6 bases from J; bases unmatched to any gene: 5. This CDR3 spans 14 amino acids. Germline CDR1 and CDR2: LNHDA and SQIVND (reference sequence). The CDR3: CASSITGGANGYTF. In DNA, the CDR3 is TGTGCCAGTAGTATTACAGGGGGCGCTAATGGCTACACCTTC.

The CDR3 sequence: CASSLSESGGRGGYTF. The CDR3 bases are TGTGCCAGCAGTTTATCCGAGTCGGGCGGGCGGGGTGGCTACACCTTC. The chain uses TRBV28 and TRBJ1-2; D gene uncertain. The CDR3 runs to 16 residues. CDR1 is MDHEN and CDR2 is SYDVKM in the germline V gene. Trimming stripped 1 base from V and 7 bases from J, with 19 bases between.

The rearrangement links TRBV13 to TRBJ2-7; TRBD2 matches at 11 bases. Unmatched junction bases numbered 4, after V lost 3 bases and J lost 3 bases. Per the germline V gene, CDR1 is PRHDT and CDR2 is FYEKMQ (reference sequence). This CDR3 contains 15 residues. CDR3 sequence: CASSLGLAEDYEQYF. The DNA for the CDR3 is TGTGCCAGCAGCTTGGGACTAGCGGAAGACTACGAGCAGTACTTC.

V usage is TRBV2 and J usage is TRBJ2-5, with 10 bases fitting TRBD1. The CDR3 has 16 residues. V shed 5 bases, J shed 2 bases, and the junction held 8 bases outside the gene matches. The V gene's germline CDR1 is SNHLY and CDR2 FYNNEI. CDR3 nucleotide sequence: TGTGCCAGCAGTCTTCCGGACAGGGGGGCACAAGAGACCCAGTACTTC. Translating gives CASSLPDRGAQETQYF.

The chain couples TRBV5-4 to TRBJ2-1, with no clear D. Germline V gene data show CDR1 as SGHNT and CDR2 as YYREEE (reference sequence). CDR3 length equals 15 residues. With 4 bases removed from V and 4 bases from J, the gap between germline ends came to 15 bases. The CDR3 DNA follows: TGTGCCAGCAGCCGCCGCCTGGCCGAATACAATGAGCAGTTCTTC. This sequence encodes CASSRRLAEYNEQFF.

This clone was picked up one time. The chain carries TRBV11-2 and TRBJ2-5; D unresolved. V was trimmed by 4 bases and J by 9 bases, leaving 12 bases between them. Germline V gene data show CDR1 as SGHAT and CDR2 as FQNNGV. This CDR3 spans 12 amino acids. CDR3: CASSSTVSAQYF. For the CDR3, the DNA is TGTGCCAGCAGCTCAACCGTCTCGGCCCAGTACTTC.

CDR3 amino acids: CSVVGASGIPSTDTQYF. The CDR3 DNA follows: TGCAGCGTTGTTGGGGCTAGCGGGATCCCTAGCACAGATACGCAGTATTTT. The V call is TRBV29-1, the J call TRBJ2-3; 9 nucleotides align to TRBD2. The germline V gene encodes CDR1 SQVTM and CDR2 ANQGSEA. Trimming at V came to 4 bases and at J to 0 bases, leaving 11 bases not matched to a gene. The CDR3 length is 17 residues.

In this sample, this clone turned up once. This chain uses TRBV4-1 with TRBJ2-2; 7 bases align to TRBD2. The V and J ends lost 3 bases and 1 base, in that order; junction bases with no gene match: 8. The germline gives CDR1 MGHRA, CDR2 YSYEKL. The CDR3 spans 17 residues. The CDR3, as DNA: TGCGCCAGCAGCCACCCGGCGGGGGAGCTGAACACCGGGGAGCTGTTTTTT. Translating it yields CASSHPAGELNTGELFF.

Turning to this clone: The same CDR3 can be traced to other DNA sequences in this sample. The CDR3 DNA reads as TGTGCCAGCAGCCTCCTGAGGGCTGCAATTAGACTAGCGGGGGGATCTGGGGACGAGCAGTACTTC. Translation: CASSLLRAAIRLAGGSGDEQYF. The chain joins TRBV3-1 (or the pseudogene TRBV3-2) to TRBJ2-7; 13 nucleotides match TRBD2. The germline V gene encodes CDR1 LGHDT and CDR2 YNNKEL (reference sequence). V trimming: 4 bases; J trimming: 5 bases; junction bases outside the gene matches: 26. The CDR3 is made up of 22 amino acids.

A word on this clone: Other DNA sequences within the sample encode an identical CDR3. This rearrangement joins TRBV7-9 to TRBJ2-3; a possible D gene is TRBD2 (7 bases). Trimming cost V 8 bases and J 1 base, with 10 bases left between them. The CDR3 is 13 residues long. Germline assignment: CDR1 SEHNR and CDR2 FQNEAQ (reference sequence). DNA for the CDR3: TGTGCCAGCGGAGGGGGGGGCACAGATACGCAGTATTTT. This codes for CASGGGGTDTQYF.

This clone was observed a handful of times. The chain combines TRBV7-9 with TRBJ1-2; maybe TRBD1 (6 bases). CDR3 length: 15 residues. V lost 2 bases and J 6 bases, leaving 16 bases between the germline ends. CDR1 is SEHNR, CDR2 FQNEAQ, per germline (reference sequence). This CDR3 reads CASSLMGRQGNGYTF. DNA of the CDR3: TGTGCCAGCAGCTTAATGGGTCGGCAGGGGAATGGCTACACCTTC.

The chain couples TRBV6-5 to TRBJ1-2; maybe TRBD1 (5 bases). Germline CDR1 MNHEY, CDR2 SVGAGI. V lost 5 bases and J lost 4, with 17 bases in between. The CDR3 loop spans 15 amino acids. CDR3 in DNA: TGTGCCAGCAGTCGGGGACGGGGGGATTCCTATGGCTACACCTTC. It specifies CASSRGRGDSYGYTF.

CDR3 loop: CASSQEAGRGNTEAFF. The CDR3 DNA follows: TGTGCCAGCAGCCAAGAGGCAGGGAGGGGGAACACTGAAGCTTTCTTT. J is TRBJ1-1 and V is TRBV4-2, with a tentative D call TRBD1 (5 bases). CDR1 and CDR2 (germline): LGHNA, YNFKEQ. This CDR3 is built from 16 residues. Trimming removed 0 bases from V and 1 base from J, with 12 bases in between.

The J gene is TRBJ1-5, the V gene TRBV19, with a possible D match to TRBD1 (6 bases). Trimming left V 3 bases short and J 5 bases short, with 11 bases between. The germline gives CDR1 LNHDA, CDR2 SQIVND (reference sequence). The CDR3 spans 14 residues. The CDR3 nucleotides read TGTGCCAGTAGTATGAACAGGGCCGATCAGCCCCAGCATTTT. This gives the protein CASSMNRADQPQHF.

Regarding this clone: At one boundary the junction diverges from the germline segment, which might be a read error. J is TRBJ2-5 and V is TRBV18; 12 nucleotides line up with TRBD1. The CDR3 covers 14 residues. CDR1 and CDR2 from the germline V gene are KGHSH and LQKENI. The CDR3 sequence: CASSADWDRGRLHF. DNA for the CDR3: TGTGCCAGCTCAGCAGACTGGGACAGGGGGCGCTTACACTTC.

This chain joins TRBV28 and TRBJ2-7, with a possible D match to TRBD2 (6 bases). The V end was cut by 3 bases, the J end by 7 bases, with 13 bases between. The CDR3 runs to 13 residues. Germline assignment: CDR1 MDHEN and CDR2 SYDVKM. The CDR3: CASSLEGRREQYF. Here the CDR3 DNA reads TGTGCCAGCAGTTTGGAGGGCAGGCGGGAGCAGTACTTC.

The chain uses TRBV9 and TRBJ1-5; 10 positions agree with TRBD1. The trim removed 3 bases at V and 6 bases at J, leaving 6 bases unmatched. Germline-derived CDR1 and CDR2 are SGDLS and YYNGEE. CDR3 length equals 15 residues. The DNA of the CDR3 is TGTGCCAGCAGCGCCGGGACAGGGGTTTCTCAGCCCCAGCATTTT. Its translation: CASSAGTGVSQPQHF.

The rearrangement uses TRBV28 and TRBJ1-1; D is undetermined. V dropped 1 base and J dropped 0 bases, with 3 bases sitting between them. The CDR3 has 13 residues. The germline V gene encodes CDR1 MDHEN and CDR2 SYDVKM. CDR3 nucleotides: TGTGCCAGCAGTTTATTCGTGAACACTGAAGCTTTCTTT. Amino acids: CASSLFVNTEAFF.

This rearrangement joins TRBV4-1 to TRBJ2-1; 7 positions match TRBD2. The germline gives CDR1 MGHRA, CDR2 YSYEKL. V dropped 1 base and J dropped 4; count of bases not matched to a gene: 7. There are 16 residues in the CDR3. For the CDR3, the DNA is TGCGCCAGCAGCCAAGGAAACTCGGGAGGTTACAATGAGCAGTTCTTC. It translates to CASSQGNSGGYNEQFF.

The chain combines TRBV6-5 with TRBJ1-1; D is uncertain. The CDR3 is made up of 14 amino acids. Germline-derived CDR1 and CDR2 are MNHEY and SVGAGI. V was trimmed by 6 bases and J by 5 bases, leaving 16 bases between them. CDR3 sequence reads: CASRHLGERTEAFF. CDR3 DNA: TGTGCCAGCAGGCACCTCGGGGAGAGAACTGAAGCTTTCTTT.

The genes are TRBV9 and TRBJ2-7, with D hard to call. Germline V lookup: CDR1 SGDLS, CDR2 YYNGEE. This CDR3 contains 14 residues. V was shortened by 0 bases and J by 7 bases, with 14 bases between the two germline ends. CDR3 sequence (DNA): TGTGCCAGCAGCGTAGTATCTAGTGGAGAGGAGCAGTACTTC. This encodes CASSVVSSGEEQYF.